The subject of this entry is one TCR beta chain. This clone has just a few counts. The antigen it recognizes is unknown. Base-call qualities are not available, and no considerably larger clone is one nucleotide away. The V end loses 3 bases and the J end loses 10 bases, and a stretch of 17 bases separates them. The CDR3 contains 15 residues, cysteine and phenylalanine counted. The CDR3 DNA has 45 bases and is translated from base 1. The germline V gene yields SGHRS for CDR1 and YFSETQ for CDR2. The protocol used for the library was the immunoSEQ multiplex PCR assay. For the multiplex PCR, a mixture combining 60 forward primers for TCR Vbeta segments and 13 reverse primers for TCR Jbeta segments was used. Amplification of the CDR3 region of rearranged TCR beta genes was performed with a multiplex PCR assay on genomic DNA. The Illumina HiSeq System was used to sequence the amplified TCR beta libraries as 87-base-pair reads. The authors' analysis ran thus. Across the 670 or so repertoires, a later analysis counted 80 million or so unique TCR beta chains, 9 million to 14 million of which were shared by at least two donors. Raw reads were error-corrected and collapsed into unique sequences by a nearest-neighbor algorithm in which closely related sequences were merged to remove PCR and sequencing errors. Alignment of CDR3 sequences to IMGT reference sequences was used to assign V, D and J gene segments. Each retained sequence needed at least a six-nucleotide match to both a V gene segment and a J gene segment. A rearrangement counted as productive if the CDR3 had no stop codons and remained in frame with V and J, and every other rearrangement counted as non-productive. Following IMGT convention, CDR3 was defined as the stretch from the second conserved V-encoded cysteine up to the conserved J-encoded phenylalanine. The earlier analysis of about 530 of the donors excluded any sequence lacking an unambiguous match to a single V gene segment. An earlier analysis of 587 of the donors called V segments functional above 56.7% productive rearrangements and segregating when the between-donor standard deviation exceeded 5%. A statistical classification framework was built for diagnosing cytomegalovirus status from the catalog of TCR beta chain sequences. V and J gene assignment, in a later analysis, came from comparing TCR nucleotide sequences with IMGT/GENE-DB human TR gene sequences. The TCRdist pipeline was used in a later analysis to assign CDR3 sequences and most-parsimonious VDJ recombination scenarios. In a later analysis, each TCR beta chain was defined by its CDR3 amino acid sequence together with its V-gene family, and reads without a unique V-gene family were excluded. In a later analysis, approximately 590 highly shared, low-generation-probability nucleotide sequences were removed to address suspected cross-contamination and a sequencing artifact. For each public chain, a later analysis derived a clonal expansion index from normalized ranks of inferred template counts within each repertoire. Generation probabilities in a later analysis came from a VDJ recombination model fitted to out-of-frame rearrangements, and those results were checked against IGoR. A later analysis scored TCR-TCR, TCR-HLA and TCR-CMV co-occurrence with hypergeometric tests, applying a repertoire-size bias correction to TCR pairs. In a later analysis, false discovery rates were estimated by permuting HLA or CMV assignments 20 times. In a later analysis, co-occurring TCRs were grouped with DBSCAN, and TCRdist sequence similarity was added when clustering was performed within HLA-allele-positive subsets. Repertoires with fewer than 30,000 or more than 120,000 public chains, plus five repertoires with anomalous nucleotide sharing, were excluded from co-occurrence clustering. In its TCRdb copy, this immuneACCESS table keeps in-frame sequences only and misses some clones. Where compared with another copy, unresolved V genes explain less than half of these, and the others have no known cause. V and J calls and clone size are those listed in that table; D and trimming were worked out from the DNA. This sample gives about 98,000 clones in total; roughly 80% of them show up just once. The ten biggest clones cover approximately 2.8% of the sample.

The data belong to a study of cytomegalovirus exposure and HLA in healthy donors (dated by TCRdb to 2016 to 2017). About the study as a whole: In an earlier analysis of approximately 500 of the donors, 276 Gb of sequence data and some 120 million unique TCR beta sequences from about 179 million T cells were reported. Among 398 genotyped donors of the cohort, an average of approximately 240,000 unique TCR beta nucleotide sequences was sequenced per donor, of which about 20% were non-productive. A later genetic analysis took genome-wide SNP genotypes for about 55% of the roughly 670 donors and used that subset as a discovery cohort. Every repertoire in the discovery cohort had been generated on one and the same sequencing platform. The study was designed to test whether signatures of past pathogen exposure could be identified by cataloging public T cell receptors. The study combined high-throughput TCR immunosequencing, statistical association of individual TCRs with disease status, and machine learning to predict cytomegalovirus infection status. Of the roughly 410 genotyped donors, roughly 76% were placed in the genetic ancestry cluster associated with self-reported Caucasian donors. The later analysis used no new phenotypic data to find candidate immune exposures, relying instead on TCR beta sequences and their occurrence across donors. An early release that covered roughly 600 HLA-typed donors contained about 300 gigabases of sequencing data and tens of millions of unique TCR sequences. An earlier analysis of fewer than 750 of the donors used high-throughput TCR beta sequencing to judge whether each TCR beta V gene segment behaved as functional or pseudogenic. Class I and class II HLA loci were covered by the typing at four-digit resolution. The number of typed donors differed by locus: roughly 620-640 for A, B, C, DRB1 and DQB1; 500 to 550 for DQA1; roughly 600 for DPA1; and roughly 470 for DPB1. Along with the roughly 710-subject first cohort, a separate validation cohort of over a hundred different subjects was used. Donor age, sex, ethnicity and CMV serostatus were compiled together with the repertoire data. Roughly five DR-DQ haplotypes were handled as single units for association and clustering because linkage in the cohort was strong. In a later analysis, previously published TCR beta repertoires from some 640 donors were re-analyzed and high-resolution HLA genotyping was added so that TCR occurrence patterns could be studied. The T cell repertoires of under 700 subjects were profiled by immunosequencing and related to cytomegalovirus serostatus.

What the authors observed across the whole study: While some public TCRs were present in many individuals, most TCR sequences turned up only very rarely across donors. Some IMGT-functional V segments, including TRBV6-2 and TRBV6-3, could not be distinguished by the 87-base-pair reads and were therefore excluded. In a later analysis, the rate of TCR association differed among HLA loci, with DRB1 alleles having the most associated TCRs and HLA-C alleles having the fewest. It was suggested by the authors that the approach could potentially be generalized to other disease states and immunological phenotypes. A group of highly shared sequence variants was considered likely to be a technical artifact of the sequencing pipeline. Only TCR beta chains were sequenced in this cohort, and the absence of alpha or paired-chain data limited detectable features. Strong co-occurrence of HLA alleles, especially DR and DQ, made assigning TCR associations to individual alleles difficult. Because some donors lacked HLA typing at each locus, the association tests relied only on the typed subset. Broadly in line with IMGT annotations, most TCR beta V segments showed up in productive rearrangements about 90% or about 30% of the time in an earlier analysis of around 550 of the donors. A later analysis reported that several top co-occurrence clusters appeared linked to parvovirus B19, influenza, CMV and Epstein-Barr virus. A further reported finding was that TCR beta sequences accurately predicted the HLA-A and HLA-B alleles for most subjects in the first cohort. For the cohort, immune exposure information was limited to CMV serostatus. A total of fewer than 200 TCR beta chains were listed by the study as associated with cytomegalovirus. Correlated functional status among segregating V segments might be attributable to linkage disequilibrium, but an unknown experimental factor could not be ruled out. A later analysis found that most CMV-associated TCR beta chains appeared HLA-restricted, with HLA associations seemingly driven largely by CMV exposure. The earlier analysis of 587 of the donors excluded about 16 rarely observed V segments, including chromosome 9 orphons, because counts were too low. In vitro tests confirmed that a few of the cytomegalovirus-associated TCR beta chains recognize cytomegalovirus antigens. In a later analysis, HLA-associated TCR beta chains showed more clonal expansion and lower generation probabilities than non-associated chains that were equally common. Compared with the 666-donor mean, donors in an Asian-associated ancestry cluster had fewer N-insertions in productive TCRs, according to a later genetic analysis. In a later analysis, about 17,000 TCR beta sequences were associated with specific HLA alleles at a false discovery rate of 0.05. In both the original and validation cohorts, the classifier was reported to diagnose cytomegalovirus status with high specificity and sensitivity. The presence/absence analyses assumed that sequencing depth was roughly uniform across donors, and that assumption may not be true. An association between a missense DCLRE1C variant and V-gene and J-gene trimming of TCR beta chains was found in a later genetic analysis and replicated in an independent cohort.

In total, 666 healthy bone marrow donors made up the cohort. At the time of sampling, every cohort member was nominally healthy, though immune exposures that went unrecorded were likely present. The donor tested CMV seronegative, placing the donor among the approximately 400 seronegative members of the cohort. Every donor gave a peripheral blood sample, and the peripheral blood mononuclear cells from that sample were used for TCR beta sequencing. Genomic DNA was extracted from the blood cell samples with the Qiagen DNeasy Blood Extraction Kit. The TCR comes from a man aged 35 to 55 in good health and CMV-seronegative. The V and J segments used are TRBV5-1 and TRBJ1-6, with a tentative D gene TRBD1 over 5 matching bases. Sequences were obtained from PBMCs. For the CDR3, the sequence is CASSSGVVEKSPLHF. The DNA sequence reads TGCGCCAGCAGCTCGGGGGTGGTGGAGAAATCACCCCTCCACTTT.